The clone carrying this TCR beta chain was detected many times. Its antigen is currently unknown. The entry originates in a study of T-cell reconstitution after alpha-beta-depleted transplantation in children. Study results and caveats: After one year, T-cell counts and TCRbeta diversity mostly came from new T cells. The origin of alpha-beta T cells about two months after transplant was reportedly several hundred expanded graft clones. The origin of high day-60 TCRbeta diversity in some patients lay in surviving recipient T cells and thymic progenitors.

Using unique molecular identifiers, the investigators prepared the TCRbeta library. TCRdb reprocessed the PCR reads with MiXCR, giving one entry per CDR3 protein. The sample lists 65,000 to 70,000 distinct CDR3 sequences, roughly 5% seen once, with 18% in the top ten. The source was PBMCs, mostly from graft donor cells, collected 180 days after TCRalphabeta/CD19-depleted stem cell transplant. This TCR derives from a boy in the first two years of life who had a stem cell transplant for acute myeloid leukemia, so the T cells may come from the graft donor.

CDR3 loop: CASSSRPGQGNYYGYTF. CDR3 DNA: TGTGCCAGCAGCTCCCGACCGGGACAGGGAAATTACTATGGCTACACCTTC. The J gene is TRBJ1-2, the V gene TRBV7-8; 9 positions agree with TRBD1. Germline trimming cut 4 bases from V and 3 bases from J; bases unmatched to any gene: 12. Germline V gene sequence: CDR1 SGHVS, CDR2 FQNEAQ. The CDR3 loop spans 17 amino acids.